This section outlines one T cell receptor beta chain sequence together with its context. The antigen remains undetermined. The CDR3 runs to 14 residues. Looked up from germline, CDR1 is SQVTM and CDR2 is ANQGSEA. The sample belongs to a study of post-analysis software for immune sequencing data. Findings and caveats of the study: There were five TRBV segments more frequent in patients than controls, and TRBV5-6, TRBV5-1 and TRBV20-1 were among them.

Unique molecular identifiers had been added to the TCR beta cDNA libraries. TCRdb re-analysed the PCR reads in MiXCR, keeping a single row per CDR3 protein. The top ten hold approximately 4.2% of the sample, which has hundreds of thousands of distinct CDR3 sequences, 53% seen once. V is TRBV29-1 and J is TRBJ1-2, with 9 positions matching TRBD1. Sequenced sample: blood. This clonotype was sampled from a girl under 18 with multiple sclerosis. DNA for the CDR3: TGCACCATCGGCCCCGGGACAGGGTCCTATGGCTACACCTTC. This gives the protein CTIGPGTGSYGYTF.